These 21 T cell receptor beta chains came from one sample sequenced in a study of tumor-infiltrating lymphocytes in primary liver carcinoma. TCR beta cDNA was made from roughly 500 ng total RNA with a constant-region primer. Construction of TCR beta libraries relied on three successive nested multiplex PCR rounds employing slightly modified ARM-PCR. Forward primers for TRBV1-TRBV30 and a C-beta reverse primer served the first two PCR rounds, at about 10 cycles each. Via MiXCR, TCRdb re-called the multiplex PCR reads, giving one row per CDR3 protein. The data hold 250,000 to 400,000 distinct CDR3 sequences, with 65% observed a single time. Unsorted whole blood supplied the blood RNA, and germline DNA was isolated too. Material for sequencing was peripheral blood. The receptors were sampled from a man in his forties or fifties with primary liver carcinoma and hepatitis B virus infection.

Comment on this clonotype: A clone one base away is much larger, so this may be a read error. This chain links TRBV11-2 with TRBJ2-7, with 7 nucleotides matching TRBD2. Per the germline V gene, CDR1 is SGHAT and CDR2 is FQNNGV. The CDR3 spans 14 residues. CDR3 sequence: CTSSRWTSSYEQYF. The CDR3 DNA follows: TGTACCAGCAGCCGATGGACTAGCTCCTACGAGCAGTACTTC.

As to this clonotype: This sequence may be a read error, since a much larger clone differs from it by one base. The chain combines TRBV12-3 or TRBV12-4 with TRBJ1-1; D not resolved. The CDR3 extends over 12 amino acids. V lost 7 bases and J lost 3, with 9 bases in between. CDR3 region: CASTGLDTEAFF. For the CDR3, the DNA is TGTGCCAGCACCGGATTGGACACTGAAGCTTTCTTT.

Only a few counts were recorded for this clonotype. The chain recombines TRBV29-1 with TRBJ1-1; D is undetermined. V was shortened by 3 bases and J by 4 bases, with 9 bases between the two germline ends. The CDR3 spans 12 residues. The germline V gene encodes CDR1 SQVTM and CDR2 ANQGSEA. DNA for the CDR3: TGCAGCGTTGAGTCTGGGAGCACTGAAGCTTTCTTT. Residues: CSVESGSTEAFF.

A few counts support this clonotype. Its ends do not fully match the called genes, so a read error is possible. The rearrangement uses TRBV10-3 and TRBJ2-1; 7 bases are a match to TRBD2. This CDR3 spans 15 amino acids. Germline loops: CDR1 ENHRY, CDR2 SYGVKD. The DNA for the CDR3 is TGTGTCATCAGGGTGACTAGTGGGAGGGCGGAAGAGCAGTTCTTC. Its protein product is CVIRVTSGRAEEQFF.

The chain carries TRBV18 and TRBJ2-1; either TRBD1 or TRBD2 may fit D (5 bases each). Trimming pared 1 base from V and 3 bases from J, leaving 10 bases between. The CDR3 runs 15 residues. In germline, CDR1 is KGHSH, CDR2 LQKENI. CDR3 sequence reads: CASSPQGRLYNEQFF. As DNA, the CDR3 is TGTGCCAGCTCACCACAGGGACGGCTCTACAATGAGCAGTTCTTC.

A remark on this clonotype: The CDR3 does not end in the conserved phenylalanine or tryptophan, so this is likely a read error. The J gene is TRBJ2-2, the V gene TRBV6-6, with 11 nucleotides matching TRBD2. The germline CDR1 and CDR2 sequences are MNHNY and SVGAGI (reference sequence). This CDR3 comprises 17 residues. V was pared by 5 bases and J by 8 bases, with 13 bases of the junction left unmatched. Written as DNA, the CDR3 is TGTGCCAGCAGTCCCCTAGCGGGAGGCCCGAAGACAGGGGAGCTGTTTTGT. It specifies CASSPLAGGPKTGELFC.

This clonotype has just a few counts. The chain carries TRBV10-2 and TRBJ1-1; the match to TRBD1 covers 9 bases. The CDR3 extends over 14 amino acids. Looked up from germline, CDR1 is WSHSY and CDR2 is SAAADI. The J segment lost 3 bases and the V segment lost 4 bases, leaving 3 bases of the junction unmatched. The chain's CDR3 is CASSGQGGDTEAFF. In DNA form, the CDR3 reads TGCGCCAGCAGTGGACAGGGGGGAGACACTGAAGCTTTCTTT.

This clonotype occurred a few times. A read error is possible here, since a much larger clone lies one base away. The J gene is TRBJ2-3, the V gene TRBV12-3 or TRBV12-4; D gene uncertain. Trimming removed 3 bases from V and 9 bases from J, with 7 bases in between. CDR3 size: 11 residues. CDR3 DNA: TGTGCCAGCAGTTTCGGTCTGACGCAGTATTTT. As protein: CASSFGLTQYF.

With regard to this clonotype: An end of the junction does not agree with germline; a read error may underlie this. This chain connects TRBV29-1 to TRBJ2-3; D is ambiguous. Germline CDR1 and CDR2: SQVTM and ANQGSEA. This CDR3 has 13 residues. CDR3 region: CSIGSPFTDTQYF. The CDR3 coding sequence is TGTAGCATTGGATCTCCATTCACAGATACGCAGTATTTT.

With regard to this clonotype: Without the conserved terminal phenylalanine or tryptophan, this CDR3 likely stems from a read error. The rearrangement links TRBV6-1 to TRBJ2-7, with D unclear. The germline gives CDR1 MNHNS, CDR2 SASEGT. The CDR3 runs 11 residues. Between the trimmed V and J ends, which lost 2 bases and 7 bases, there was a span of 6 bases. In DNA, the CDR3 is TGTGCCAGCAGTGAAACCTGGGAGCAGTACTCC. Translating gives CASSETWEQYS.

For this clonotype: The junction departs from the called germline gene at one end, perhaps through a read error. The V and J genes are TRBV12-3 or TRBV12-4 and TRBJ2-4; 8 bases match TRBD1. The CDR3 is 19 residues long. DNA of the CDR3: TGTGCCAGCAGTTTGAGAGGCAGGGGGCTGATCTTGGACAAAAGCATTCAGTACTTC. Amino acids: CASSLRGRGLILDKSIQYF.

Many counts were recorded for this clonotype. This chain connects TRBV12-5 to TRBJ2-3; D is unclear. The CDR3 covers 13 residues. V lost 4 bases, J lost 3 bases, and 8 bases lay in between. The germline gives CDR1 LGHNT, CDR2 FRNRAP. CDR3 in DNA: TGTGCTAGTGGTTCAGTGGGGACAGATACGCAGTATTTT. It codes for CASGSVGTDTQYF.

This clonotype has a single count. This rearrangement joins TRBV21-1 to TRBJ2-7; TRBD1 is the table's D call and was not checked against the DNA. TRBV21-1 is an annotated pseudogene. The length of the CDR3 is 14 residues. The CDR3 sequence: CASSRVPPGYEQYF. CDR3 DNA sequence: TGTGCCAGCAGCCGGGTTCCCCCGGGGTACGAGCAGTACTTC.

The chain employs TRBV5-5 and TRBJ2-7; 7 bases line up with TRBD2. Germline CDR1 reads SGHKS; CDR2 reads YYEKEE (reference sequence). CDR3 length: 13 amino acids. The junction had 5 bases not matched to a gene; V was cut back by 4 bases and J by 4 bases. In nucleotides, the CDR3 is TGTGCCAGCAGCGGGACTATCGGGTACGAGCAGTACTTC. Amino acids: CASSGTIGYEQYF.

In the case of this clonotype: This may be a read error, as it is one base from a much larger clone. V gene TRBV11-1 combines with J gene TRBJ2-7, with 7 bases aligning to TRBD1. The CDR3 totals 15 residues. Trimming took 3 bases from V and 0 from J; bases not matched to a gene: 5. CDR1 is SGHAT and CDR2 is FQDESV in the germline V gene (reference sequence). The CDR3 loop is CASSFQTGNSYEQYF. The CDR3 DNA reads TGTGCCAGCAGCTTCCAGACAGGGAACTCCTACGAGCAGTACTTC.

This clonotype was picked up a small number of times. This sequence joins TRBV30 and TRBJ2-5; 10 nucleotides match TRBD2. Germline CDR1 is GTSNPN and CDR2 is SVGIG (reference sequence). The CDR3 length is 17 residues. Trimming removed 0 bases from V and 4 bases from J; junction bases left unmatched: 11. This CDR3 reads CAWSVPREASGRETQYF. The CDR3 DNA reads as TGTGCCTGGAGTGTACCAAGGGAGGCTAGCGGGAGAGAGACCCAGTACTTC.

The V and J genes are TRBV28 and TRBJ1-5, with TRBD1 matching over 7 bases. The CDR3 loop spans 14 amino acids. CDR1 and CDR2 (germline): MDHEN, SYDVKM. V trimming: 10 bases; J trimming: 2 bases; junction bases outside the gene matches: 8. CDR3 sequence (DNA): TGTGCCACCTGGGACAGAGATGGCAATCAGCCCCAGCATTTT. This sequence encodes CATWDRDGNQPQHF.

This clonotype was seen ten or more times. The chain has TRBV11-3 and TRBJ2-3; a weak D match, TRBD2 (6 bases). Germline values: CDR1 SGHNT, CDR2 YENEEA. CDR3 length: 14 residues. Trimming left V 3 bases short and J 2 bases short, with 9 bases between. Written as DNA, the CDR3 is TGTGCCAGCAGCTTTGGCGGGAACACAGATACGCAGTATTTT. Protein: CASSFGGNTDTQYF.

As concerns this clonotype: Possible read error: a much larger clone is one base away. The chain employs TRBV6-2 or TRBV6-3 and TRBJ2-1; the D is unclear. The germline gives CDR1 MNHEY, CDR2 SVGEGT. This CDR3 is 12 amino acids long. The germline V and J ends were trimmed by 7 bases and 9 bases, with 13 bases remaining between them. The CDR3 coding sequence is TGTGCCAGCAATTATACAATAGGTGAGCAGTTCTTC. Protein sequence: CASNYTIGEQFF.

The genes are TRBV10-3 and TRBJ2-7; possibly TRBD1 for D (5 bases). The CDR3 extends over 14 amino acids. Looked up from germline, CDR1 is ENHRY and CDR2 is SYGVKD. Deletions cut 6 bases from V and 2 bases from J, with 14 bases between. The CDR3 loop reads CAISEAGNPYEQYF. CDR3 sequence (DNA): TGTGCCATCAGCGAAGCAGGGAACCCCTACGAGCAGTACTTC.

As concerns this clonotype: One base away lies a much larger clone, so this may be a sequencing read error. J is TRBJ2-2 and V is TRBV5-4, with D unclear. Per the germline V gene, CDR1 is SGHNT and CDR2 is YYREEE (reference sequence). The CDR3 runs to 13 residues. The CDR3: CVSSLVDTGELFF. The CDR3 DNA reads TGTGTCAGCAGCTTGGTAGACACCGGGGAGCTGTTTTTT.